This entry lists 10 T cell receptor beta chains sequenced from one sample in a study of T-cell reconstitution after alpha-beta-depleted transplantation in children. It was with unique molecular identifiers that the TCRbeta library was prepared. TCRdb re-called the PCR reads with MiXCR, one entry per CDR3 protein. The repertoire holds some 140,000 distinct CDR3 sequences, with roughly 9% as singletons. The sequences come from PBMCs, mostly from graft donor cells, collected 180 days after TCRalphabeta/CD19-depleted stem cell transplant. These receptors came from a girl in the first two years of life who had a stem cell transplant for combined immunodeficiency, so the T cells may come from the graft donor.

In this sample, this clonotype turned up many times. This sequence joins TRBV5-1 and TRBJ2-6; weak D call: TRBD1 (6 bases). Germline V gene sequence: CDR1 SGHRS, CDR2 YFSETQ. The V end was cut by 3 bases, the J end by 4 bases, with 23 bases between. The CDR3 totals 19 residues. The CDR3 protein is CASSSNHLVGHAGANVLTF. CDR3 DNA: TGCGCCAGCAGCTCAAATCATTTGGTGGGACACGCCGGGGCCAACGTCCTGACTTTC.

This clonotype was seen more than once but under ten times. The chain combines TRBV27 with TRBJ2-2; TRBD1 might be the D (5 bases). The CDR3 length is 16 residues. The V end was cut by 1 base, the J end by 0 bases, with 9 bases between. The germline V gene encodes CDR1 MNHEY and CDR2 SMNVEV (reference sequence). This CDR3 is CASSLFPGPNTGELFF. The DNA for the CDR3 is TGTGCCAGCAGTTTATTTCCAGGGCCGAACACCGGGGAGCTGTTTTTT.

This clonotype has ten or more counts. The J gene is TRBJ2-5, the V gene TRBV10-3; TRBD2 might be the D (5 bases). Deletions cut 6 bases from V and 2 bases from J, with 13 bases between. The length of the CDR3 is 14 residues. Germline V gene data show CDR1 as ENHRY and CDR2 as SYGVKD. DNA for the CDR3: TGTGCCATCAGAGCGAGGGTAAATCAAGAGACCCAGTACTTC. It translates to CAIRARVNQETQYF.

This sequence joins TRBV2 and TRBJ2-1, with D possibly matching TRBD2 (6 bases). The CDR3 covers 15 residues. Deletions cut 8 bases from V and 8 bases from J, with 22 bases between. CDR1 and CDR2 from the germline V gene are SNHLY and FYNNEI. CDR3 nucleotide sequence: TGTGCCAGCTGCTGGTCCCCGGGACTTGGACATGAGCAGTTCTTC. This translates into CASCWSPGLGHEQFF.

Ten or more counts support this clonotype. The V call is TRBV7-3, the J call TRBJ2-7; D is perhaps TRBD1 (8 bases). Looked up from germline, CDR1 is SGHTA and CDR2 is FQGTGA. The CDR3 has 15 amino acids. Trimming took 3 bases from V and 3 from J, leaving 15 bases between them. The CDR3 protein is CASSLGGTGIYEQYF. CDR3 nucleotide sequence: TGTGCCAGCAGCTTGGGGGGGACAGGTATCTACGAGCAGTACTTC.

This clonotype came up many times. The CDR3: CASSLGGLAGGYTF. The CDR3 coding sequence is TGTGCCAGCAGCTTGGGGGGCCTCGCGGGGGGCTACACCTTC. The V and J genes are TRBV5-6 and TRBJ1-2; possibly TRBD1 for D (5 bases). The V end lost 0 bases, the J end lost 8 bases, and 14 bases lay between the germline ends. The CDR3 runs 14 residues. Germline CDR1 and CDR2: SGHDT and YYEEEE. Looking up the rest from reference TRBV5-6 and TRBJ1-2 gives the full variable domain: DAGVTQSPTHLIKTRGQQVTLRCSPKSGHDTVSWYQQALGQGPQFIFQYYEEEERQRGNFPDRFSGHQFPNYSSELNVNALLLGDSALYLCASSLGGLAGGYTFGSGTRLTVV.

This clonotype has more than one count but fewer than ten. The rearrangement uses TRBV9 and TRBJ1-4, with 8 bases that match TRBD1. From germline, CDR1 is SGDLS and CDR2 YYNGEE. The CDR3 extends over 17 amino acids. After removal of 2 bases from V and 1 base from J, the junction contained 7 bases not matched to a gene. CDR3 nucleotides: TGTGCCAGCAGCGTCGCCGCACAGGGGGTAACTAATGAAAAACTGTTTTTT. It is translated as CASSVAAQGVTNEKLFF.

This clonotype was observed a handful of times. The gene calls are TRBV18 and TRBJ2-5; TRBD1 is a possible D gene (5 bases). This CDR3 has 12 residues. Per the germline V gene, CDR1 is KGHSH and CDR2 is LQKENI. V was clipped by 2 bases and J by 5 bases, with 6 bases between them. The CDR3 coding sequence is TGTGCCAGCTCACCAAAGGGGGAGACCCAGTACTTC. It yields the protein CASSPKGETQYF.

This clonotype was counted ten times or more. The chain combines TRBV20-1 with TRBJ2-5, with 9 bases identical to TRBD2. Germline-derived CDR1 and CDR2 are DFQATT and SNEGSKA (reference sequence). The CDR3 has 13 residues. V lost 5 bases, J lost 7 bases, and 8 bases stayed unmatched. The CDR3 DNA sequence: TGCAGTGCTGATAGCGGGAGTCGCGGGACCCAGTACTTC. Its protein is CSADSGSRGTQYF.

This clonotype has at least ten counts. The V and J genes are TRBV7-6 and TRBJ1-1; D is possibly TRBD1 (5 bases). V was cut by 1 base and J by 5 bases, with 14 bases left in between. From germline, CDR1 is SGHVS and CDR2 FNYEAQ. The CDR3 runs 15 residues. CDR3 DNA sequence: TGTGCCAGCAGCTTAGGTGGGGCAAGGCTGACTGAAGCTTTCTTT. Its translation is CASSLGGARLTEAFF.